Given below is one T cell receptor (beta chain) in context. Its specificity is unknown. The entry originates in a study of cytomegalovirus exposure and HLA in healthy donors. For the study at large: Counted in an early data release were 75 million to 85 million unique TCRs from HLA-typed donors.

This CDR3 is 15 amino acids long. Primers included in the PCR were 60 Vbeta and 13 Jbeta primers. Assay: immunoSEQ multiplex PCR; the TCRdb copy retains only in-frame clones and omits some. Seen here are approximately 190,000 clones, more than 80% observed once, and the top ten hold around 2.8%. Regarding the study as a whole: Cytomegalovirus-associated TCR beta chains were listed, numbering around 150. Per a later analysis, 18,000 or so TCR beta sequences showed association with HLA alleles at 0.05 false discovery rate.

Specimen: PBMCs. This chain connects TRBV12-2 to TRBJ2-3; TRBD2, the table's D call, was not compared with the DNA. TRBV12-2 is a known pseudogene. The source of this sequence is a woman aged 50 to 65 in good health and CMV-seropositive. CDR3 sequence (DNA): TGTGCAAGTCTCCCGACACGGGGGGAGAGAGATACGCAGTATTTT. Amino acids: CASLPTRGERDTQYF.